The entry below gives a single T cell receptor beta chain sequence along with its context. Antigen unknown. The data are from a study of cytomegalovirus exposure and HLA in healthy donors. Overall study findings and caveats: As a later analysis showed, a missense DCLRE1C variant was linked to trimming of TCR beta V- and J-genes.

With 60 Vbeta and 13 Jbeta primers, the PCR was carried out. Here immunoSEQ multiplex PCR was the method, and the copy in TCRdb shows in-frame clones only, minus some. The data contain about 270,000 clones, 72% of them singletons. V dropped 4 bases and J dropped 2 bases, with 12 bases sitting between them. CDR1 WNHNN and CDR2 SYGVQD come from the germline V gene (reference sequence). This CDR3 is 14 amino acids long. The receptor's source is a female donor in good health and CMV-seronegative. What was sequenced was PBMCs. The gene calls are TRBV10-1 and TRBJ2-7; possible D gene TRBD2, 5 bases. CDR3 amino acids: CASSGPGSPYEQYF. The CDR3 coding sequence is TGCGCCAGCAGTGGGCCGGGATCTCCCTACGAGCAGTACTTC.